These T cell receptor beta chains were read from a single sample in a study of blood T cell repertoires in COVID-19. TCRdb's table, derived via immunoSEQ multiplex PCR, lists solely in-frame clones and lacks some. The table includes about 310,000 clones, about nine tenths detected once. Sequenced sample: PBMCs or T cells enriched from blood (not recorded which). Receptors originate from a man aged 55 to 70 who had recovered from COVID-19. Both conserved end residues are part of each CDR3. Expanded clones get a size class; other rows say once, few or many, or leave the size out.

CDR3 length	V gene	clone size	CDR3 protein
15	TRBV18	NA	CASSPQAGTNEKLFF
16	TRBV28	NA	CASSRGLADSNNEQFF
17	TRBV5-3	NA	CARSCSTAGDLYNEQFF
17	TRBV27	once	CASSLGLADHYSYEQYF
12	TRBV12-3/TRBV12-4	NA	CASTQEGYEQYF
13	TRBV29-1	NA	CSVERGEGQPQHF
17	TRBV28	NA	CASSYTLAGGPWDEQYF
13	TRBV7-2	once	CASSLFPGYEQYF
16	TRBV7-8	NA	CASSSEFGGDGSPLHF
14	TRBV5-4	NA	CASGTGTGNTEAFF
13	TRBV12-3/TRBV12-4	few	CASIVQGITEAFF
16	TRBV4-2	NA	CASSQAATGPNYGYTF
17	TRBV4-1	NA	CASSQEWGQDLNSPLHF
14	TRBV27	NA	CASRLTEGAYGYTF
14	TRBV19	NA	CASGRGGVNTEAFF
16	TRBV5-1	NA	CASSLEASALGDEQFF
17	TRBV18	NA	CASSLLGQGSGNSPLHF
15	TRBV4-3	NA	CASSRKDTVGTEAFF
14	TRBV28	NA	CASSTRTGRRDYTF
13	TRBV11-3	NA	CASSSGRQETQYF
17	TRBV7-2	NA	CASSLGQGIRSNQPQHF
15	TRBV6-5	NA	CASSYSNRGAEGYTF
18	TRBV15	NA	CATSRGGGPNSGANVLTF
14	TRBV5-1	NA	CASSFGSLVETQYF
17	TRBV19	NA	CASSKGSSGRVADTQYF
12	TRBV2	NA	CASTREGQPQHF
16	TRBV10-3	NA	CAISPLGDMGSYEQYF
16	TRBV19	NA	CASTRMVGAFDGELFF
13	TRBV2	NA	CASGPSGFGEQFF
12	TRBV10-2	NA	CASNRGGTEAFF
18	TRBV7-9	NA	CASSLLFATRDSNQPQHF